This T cell receptor (beta chain) was identified in a study of blood T cell repertoires in COVID-19. The table lists this clone with a few counts. Between the trimmed V and J ends, which lost 1 base and 4 bases, there was a span of 10 bases. The germline V gene encodes CDR1 SGHTA and CDR2 FQGNSA. The CDR3 loop spans 14 amino acids. The method was immunoSEQ multiplex PCR; TCRdb's version includes in-frame clones alone and lacks a portion of them. The sample lists about 240,000 clones, roughly nine tenths occurring once. The sequence derives from a man in his fifties or sixties with acute or convalescent COVID-19. Sequenced: peripheral blood. The rearrangement uses TRBV7-2 and TRBJ1-2; possible D gene TRBD1, 5 bases. CDR3 loop: CASSLEGRPYGYTF. CDR3 nucleotide sequence: TGTGCCAGCAGCTTAGAGGGGCGTCCCTATGGCTACACCTTC.